Listed below are T cell receptor beta chains from one sample, sequenced in a study of blood T cell repertoires in COVID-19. Here immunoSEQ multiplex PCR was the method, and the copy in TCRdb shows in-frame clones only, minus some. Of about 300,000 clones listed, around 87% were seen once; the top ten hold roughly 1.3%. Sequenced sample: peripheral blood. These TCRs come from a man in his sixties or seventies with acute or convalescent COVID-19. Both conserved end residues are part of each CDR3. Fields, in order: V gene, J gene, D gene, clone size, CDR3 protein, CDR3 DNA. A D gene is named only where the DNA matches it firmly. Size is omitted from some rows. Given values are once, few, many or a class for expanded clones.

V gene: TRBV9
J gene: TRBJ1-1
D gene: TRBD1
clone size: -
CDR3 protein: CASSPRDRGLVNTEAFF
CDR3 DNA: TGTGCCAGCAGCCCCCGGGACAGGGGGCTGGTGAACACTGAAGCTTTCTTT

V gene: TRBV9
J gene: TRBJ1-1
D gene: TRBD1
clone size: -
CDR3 protein: CASSARQGAGTEAFF
CDR3 DNA: TGTGCCAGCAGCGCCAGACAGGGGGCTGGCACTGAAGCTTTCTTT

V gene: TRBV3-1/TRBV3-2
J gene: TRBJ2-7
D gene: -
clone size: few
CDR3 protein: CASSQGTRYEQYF
CDR3 DNA: TGTGCCAGCAGCCAAGGGACACGCTACGAGCAGTACTTC

V gene: TRBV18
J gene: TRBJ1-1
D gene: TRBD1
clone size: -
CDR3 protein: CASSPGSDRYRAFF
CDR3 DNA: TGTGCCAGCTCACCGGGATCGGACAGGTATAGAGCTTTCTTT

V gene: TRBV15
J gene: TRBJ2-7
D gene: TRBD1
clone size: -
CDR3 protein: CATSRGLPAGGFEQYF
CDR3 DNA: TGTGCCACCAGCAGAGGCCTACCGGCAGGGGGCTTCGAGCAGTACTTC

V gene: TRBV18
J gene: TRBJ2-1
D gene: -
clone size: once
CDR3 protein: CASSRGLAHNEQFF
CDR3 DNA: TGTGCCAGCTCACGGGGCCTTGCTCACAATGAGCAGTTCTTC

V gene: TRBV3-1/TRBV3-2
J gene: TRBJ2-5
D gene: TRBD2
clone size: -
CDR3 protein: CASSQDLSLAGEQETQYF
CDR3 DNA: TGTGCCAGCAGCCAAGACCTTTCATTAGCGGGGGAGCAAGAGACCCAGTACTTC

V gene: TRBV18
J gene: TRBJ2-1
D gene: TRBD2
clone size: -
CDR3 protein: CASSPFRREGGEQFF
CDR3 DNA: TGTGCCAGCTCACCCTTTCGGCGGGAGGGTGGTGAGCAGTTCTTC

V gene: TRBV19
J gene: TRBJ1-1
D gene: TRBD1
clone size: -
CDR3 protein: CASSPGQGRSSEAFF
CDR3 DNA: TGTGCCAGTAGTCCAGGACAGGGGCGGTCGAGTGAAGCTTTCTTT

V gene: TRBV7-2
J gene: TRBJ2-4
D gene: TRBD2
clone size: -
CDR3 protein: CASSPSGGANIQYF
CDR3 DNA: TGTGCCAGCAGCCCTAGCGGGGGGGCAAACATTCAGTACTTC

V gene: TRBV21-1
J gene: TRBJ1-2
D gene: -
clone size: -
CDR3 protein: CASSTRGVPNYGYTF
CDR3 DNA: TGTGCCAGCAGCACACGGGGTGTCCCTAACTATGGCTACACCTTC

V gene: TRBV3-1/TRBV3-2
J gene: TRBJ2-2
D gene: -
clone size: -
CDR3 protein: CASSHRSGELFF
CDR3 DNA: TGTGCCAGCAGCCATAGAAGCGGGGAGCTGTTTTTT

V gene: TRBV5-1
J gene: TRBJ1-1
D gene: TRBD1
clone size: -
CDR3 protein: CASSTDRLNTEAFF
CDR3 DNA: TGCGCCAGCAGCACGGACAGGCTGAACACTGAAGCTTTCTTT

V gene: TRBV4-1
J gene: TRBJ2-5
D gene: TRBD2
clone size: once
CDR3 protein: CASSQDWRGQETQYF
CDR3 DNA: TGCGCCAGCAGCCAAGATTGGCGGGGGCAAGAGACCCAGTACTTC

V gene: TRBV9
J gene: TRBJ2-2
D gene: -
clone size: -
CDR3 protein: CASSVASSGELFF
CDR3 DNA: TGTGCCAGCAGCGTAGCTAGCTCCGGGGAGCTGTTTTTT

V gene: TRBV7-8
J gene: TRBJ2-1
D gene: -
clone size: few
CDR3 protein: CASSEDYYNEQFF
CDR3 DNA: TGTGCCAGCAGCGAGGACTATTACAATGAGCAGTTCTTC

V gene: TRBV7-2
J gene: TRBJ2-1
D gene: TRBD1
clone size: -
CDR3 protein: CASSLATGREQFF
CDR3 DNA: TGTGCCAGCAGCTTAGCGACAGGGCGGGAGCAGTTCTTC

V gene: TRBV18
J gene: TRBJ1-6
D gene: TRBD1
clone size: -
CDR3 protein: CASSLQTGAPLNSPLHF
CDR3 DNA: TGTGCCAGCTCACTCCAGACAGGGGCCCCGCTTAATTCACCCCTCCACTTT

V gene: TRBV3-1/TRBV3-2
J gene: TRBJ2-1
D gene: -
clone size: once
CDR3 protein: CASSLLTGEQFF
CDR3 DNA: TGTGCCAGCAGCCTACTGACTGGAGAGCAGTTCTTC

V gene: TRBV10-3
J gene: TRBJ2-1
D gene: TRBD2
clone size: few
CDR3 protein: CAISELAGNYNEQFF
CDR3 DNA: TGTGCCATCAGTGAGCTAGCGGGGAATTACAATGAGCAGTTCTTC

V gene: TRBV28
J gene: TRBJ1-4
D gene: TRBD1
clone size: -
CDR3 protein: CASGTTGTNEKLFF
CDR3 DNA: TGTGCCAGCGGGACGACAGGGACTAATGAAAAACTGTTTTTT

V gene: TRBV3-1/TRBV3-2
J gene: TRBJ2-7
D gene: TRBD1
clone size: -
CDR3 protein: CASSSWTGGRNEQYF
CDR3 DNA: TGTGCCAGCAGCTCATGGACAGGGGGCAGAAACGAGCAGTACTTC

V gene: TRBV10-2
J gene: TRBJ1-5
D gene: -
clone size: -
CDR3 protein: CASSEPGGGRGNQPQHF
CDR3 DNA: TGCGCCAGCAGTGAGCCGGGGGGAGGTCGAGGCAATCAGCCCCAGCATTTT

V gene: TRBV28
J gene: TRBJ1-5
D gene: TRBD1
clone size: -
CDR3 protein: CASTEKQGSSNQPQHF
CDR3 DNA: TGTGCCAGCACGGAAAAACAGGGGAGCAGCAATCAGCCCCAGCATTTT

V gene: TRBV2
J gene: TRBJ1-1
D gene: -
clone size: -
CDR3 protein: CASARYTEAFF
CDR3 DNA: TGTGCCAGCGCGAGGTACACTGAAGCTTTCTTT

V gene: TRBV21-1
J gene: TRBJ1-1
D gene: -
clone size: -
CDR3 protein: CASSPVRGGDTEAFF
CDR3 DNA: TGTGCCAGCAGCCCAGTACGGGGTGGGGACACTGAAGCTTTCTTT

V gene: TRBV9
J gene: TRBJ2-5
D gene: -
clone size: -
CDR3 protein: CASSVASGSHGGAQYF
CDR3 DNA: TGTGCCAGCAGCGTAGCAAGTGGGAGCCACGGAGGAGCCCAGTACTTC

V gene: TRBV6-4
J gene: TRBJ1-2
D gene: TRBD1
clone size: -
CDR3 protein: CASSDSGTGGAYYGYTF
CDR3 DNA: TGTGCCAGCAGTGACTCGGGGACAGGGGGCGCTTACTATGGCTACACCTTC

V gene: TRBV7-2
J gene: TRBJ2-1
D gene: TRBD2
clone size: -
CDR3 protein: CATTSGRTDEQFF
CDR3 DNA: TGTGCCACGACTAGCGGGAGGACCGATGAGCAGTTCTTC

V gene: TRBV7-9
J gene: TRBJ2-7
D gene: -
clone size: -
CDR3 protein: CASSLAGAYEQYF
CDR3 DNA: TGTGCCAGCAGCTTAGCAGGAGCCTACGAGCAGTACTTC